This T cell receptor (beta chain) stems from a study of PD-1 blockade in mismatch repair-deficient tumors. Study details: All were previously treated, progressing patients with about a dozen mismatch repair-deficient cancer types.

The method was immunoSEQ multiplex PCR; TCRdb's version includes in-frame clones alone and lacks a portion of them. Of roughly 120,000 clones detected, around nine tenths appear once; the ten largest clones hold roughly 10%. This clone was seen just once. The CDR3 contains 14 residues. Germline CDR1 reads LNHDA; CDR2 reads SQIVND (reference sequence). V gave up 6 bases and J gave up 4 bases, with 14 bases separating them. The V call is TRBV19, the J call TRBJ2-3; D may match TRBD1 or TRBD2 (5 bases each). This sequence was found in an adult with mismatch repair-deficient cancer. The source was peripheral blood, collected approximately 70 weeks after starting pembrolizumab. CDR3 sequence reads: CASRRDPKADTQYF. The DNA of the CDR3 is TGTGCCAGTAGGAGGGACCCCAAGGCAGATACGCAGTATTTT.